This is a list of T cell receptor beta chains from one sample in a study of blood T cell repertoires in COVID-19. This table comes from immunoSEQ multiplex PCR, and its TCRdb copy is limited to in-frame clones, with some not included. In the table there are 88,000 or so clones, 75% to 90% of which are singletons. The source material was peripheral blood. These TCRs come from a man between 60 and 75 years old with acute or convalescent COVID-19. CDR3s include the opening cysteine and the closing phenylalanine or tryptophan. D genes are given only for firm matches. Size values are once, few and many counts, or a class for expanded clones, and some rows have none.

>TRBJ1-3|16|.|TRBV3-1/TRBV3-2|TRBD1
CASSPYRGISGNTIYF
TGTGCCAGCAGCCCTTACAGGGGAATCTCTGGAAACACCATATATTTT
>TRBJ2-7|16|.|TRBV19|TRBD1
CASSTHLDRGSYEQYF
TGTGCCAGTAGTACCCACCTGGACAGGGGATCCTACGAGCAGTACTTC
>TRBJ2-5|12|.|TRBV11-2|.
CASSQGGETQYF
TGTGCCAGCAGCCAGGGGGGCGAGACCCAGTACTTC
>TRBJ1-4|14|.|TRBV6-5|TRBD1
CASSLTGGNEKLFF
TGTGCCAGCAGTCTTACAGGGGGCAATGAAAAACTGTTTTTT
>TRBJ1-1|12|.|TRBV28|.
CASSLSGTEAFF
TGTGCCAGCAGTTTATCGGGCACTGAAGCTTTCTTT
>TRBJ2-4|18|.|TRBV10-3|TRBD2
CAISERLAGGGAKNIQYF
TGTGCCATCAGTGAACGACTAGCGGGAGGGGGAGCCAAAAACATTCAGTACTTC
>TRBJ1-2|16|.|TRBV2|.
CASSGREGDANYGYTF
TGTGCCAGCAGTGGGAGGGAGGGGGATGCTAACTATGGCTACACCTTC
>TRBJ2-6|17|.|TRBV5-1|.
CASSLLRESSGANVLTF
TGCGCCAGCAGCTTGTTACGGGAGAGCTCTGGGGCCAACGTCCTGACTTTC
>TRBJ1-1|14|.|TRBV6-6|.
CASSYSTLNTEAFF
TGTGCCAGCAGTTACAGCACTTTGAACACTGAAGCTTTCTTT
>TRBJ2-5|14|.|TRBV12-5|.
CASSRDLAYGTQYF
TGTGCTAGTTCCCGGGATCTAGCCTATGGGACCCAGTACTTC
>TRBJ2-2|18|.|TRBV21-1|.
CASTTDQKGASNTGELFF
TGTGCCAGCACGACGGATCAGAAGGGGGCATCGAACACCGGGGAGCTGTTTTTT
>TRBJ2-2|16|.|TRBV7-9|.
CASSLEALLMAGELFF
TGTGCCAGCAGCTTAGAAGCCCTGCTGATGGCCGGGGAGCTGTTTTTT
>TRBJ2-2|16|once|TRBV6-5|.
CASSSDRLRYTGELFF
TGTGCCAGCAGTTCTGACAGGCTTCGGTACACCGGGGAGCTGTTTTTT
>TRBJ2-2|14|.|TRBV10-3|TRBD1
CAIRETGVAGELFF
TGTGCCATCAGAGAGACAGGGGTGGCCGGGGAGCTGTTTTTT
>TRBJ2-7|13|few|TRBV6-1|.
CASSEIVYPEQYF
TGTGCCAGCAGTGAAATCGTGTATCCCGAGCAGTACTTC